The 32 T cell receptor beta chains given below trace back to one sample, sequenced in a study of blood T cell repertoires in COVID-19. The assay was immunoSEQ multiplex PCR, and TCRdb's table has in-frame clones only and misses some. This sample has roughly 150,000 clones, with about four fifths found just once. The source material was peripheral blood. Every receptor here comes from a man aged 55 to 70 with active or convalescent COVID-19.

The chain uses TRBV2 and TRBJ2-5; possibly TRBD2 for D (7 bases). This CDR3 contains 14 residues. V lost 7 bases and J 5 bases, leaving 17 bases between the germline ends. The germline gives CDR1 SNHLY, CDR2 FYNNEI. Here the CDR3 reads CASTRGGVAETQYF. The CDR3, as DNA: TGTGCCAGCACCCGAGGGGGGGTTGCGGAGACCCAGTACTTC.

This chain links TRBV18 with TRBJ1-4; D perhaps matches TRBD1 (5 bases). Germline V gene data show CDR1 as KGHSH and CDR2 as LQKENI. V gave up 3 bases and J gave up 8 bases, with 10 bases separating them. This CDR3 contains 13 residues. DNA of the CDR3: TGTGCCAGCTCACCCCAGGGTGGCGAAAAACTGTTTTTT. It translates to CASSPQGGEKLFF.

CDR3 region: CASSSGDLNTEAFF. DNA for the CDR3: TGTGCCAGTTCGTCGGGGGACTTGAACACTGAAGCTTTCTTT. The gene calls are TRBV6-6 and TRBJ1-1, with a tentative D call TRBD1 (5 bases). Deletions cut 9 bases from V and 0 bases from J, with 14 bases between. Germline V gives CDR1 MNHNY, CDR2 SVGAGI (reference sequence). The CDR3 contains 14 residues.

The gene calls are TRBV28 and TRBJ1-2; possibly TRBD1 for D (5 bases). V lost 4 bases and J lost 2, with 11 bases in between. In germline, CDR1 is MDHEN, CDR2 SYDVKM. This CDR3 has 14 amino acids. CDR3 sequence: CASSSGSLNYGYTF. In DNA, the CDR3 is TGTGCCAGCAGTTCAGGGTCATTAAACTATGGCTACACCTTC.

The gene calls are TRBV5-1 and TRBJ2-3; TRBD1 aligns across 10 bases. From germline, CDR1 is SGHRS and CDR2 YFSETQ. This CDR3 spans 17 amino acids. The trim removed 0 bases at V and 6 bases at J, leaving 10 bases unmatched. The CDR3 loop reads CASSLGQGAPPLDTQYF. DNA of the CDR3: TGCGCCAGCAGCTTGGGACAGGGGGCGCCCCCGTTGGATACGCAGTATTTT.

The CDR3 loop is CASTPSGGNTEAFF. CDR3 nucleotides: TGTGCCAGCACCCCGTCGGGGGGTAACACTGAAGCTTTCTTT. The V and J genes are TRBV27 and TRBJ1-1, with D perhaps TRBD1 (5 bases). The CDR3 loop spans 14 amino acids. CDR1 and CDR2 from the germline V gene are MNHEY and SMNVEV (reference sequence). V lost 7 bases and J 2 bases, leaving 14 bases between the germline ends.

V gene TRBV9 combines with J gene TRBJ2-3; 11 nucleotides match TRBD2. There are 16 residues in the CDR3. Germline CDR1 reads SGDLS; CDR2 reads YYNGEE. Trimming at V came to 2 bases and at J to 0 bases, leaving 2 bases not matched to a gene. Written as DNA, the CDR3 is TGTGCCAGCAGCGTTAGCGGGGGGGCAAGCACAGATACGCAGTATTTT. Translating gives CASSVSGGASTDTQYF.

The V gene is TRBV2, the J gene TRBJ1-1; D perhaps matches TRBD1 (5 bases). V was shortened by 4 bases and J by 2 bases, with 11 bases between the two germline ends. The CDR3 has 14 amino acids. The V gene's germline CDR1 is SNHLY and CDR2 FYNNEI. CDR3 nucleotide sequence: TGTGCCAGCAGTGTTGCAGGGCGAAACACTGAAGCTTTCTTT. Amino acids: CASSVAGRNTEAFF. Drawing the rest from reference TRBV2 and TRBJ1-1, the complete variable domain is EPEVTQTPSHQVTQMGQEVILRCVPISNHLYFYWYRQILGQKVEFLVSFYNNEISEKSEIFDDQFSVERPDGSNFTLKIRSTKLEDSAMYFCASSVAGRNTEAFFGQGTRLTVV.

The chain combines TRBV2 with TRBJ1-4, with 8 bases aligning to TRBD1. The length of the CDR3 is 13 residues. Per the germline V gene, CDR1 is SNHLY and CDR2 is FYNNEI. Unmatched junction bases numbered 5, after V lost 9 bases and J lost 5 bases. The CDR3 DNA sequence: TGTGCCAGTCGACAGGGGCCAAATGAAAAACTGTTTTTT. It yields the protein CASRQGPNEKLFF.

J is TRBJ1-1 and V is TRBV6-5; D gene uncertain. Trimming cost V 0 bases and J 2 bases, with 7 bases left between them. The germline V gene encodes CDR1 MNHEY and CDR2 SVGAGI. The CDR3 contains 14 residues. CDR3 sequence: CASSYSGSNTEAFF. In nucleotides, the CDR3 is TGTGCCAGCAGTTACTCGGGGAGCAACACTGAAGCTTTCTTT.

The rearrangement links TRBV15 to TRBJ2-1; 9 bases map to TRBD2. Germline V gives CDR1 LNHNV, CDR2 YYDKDF (reference sequence). V was clipped by 3 bases and J by 5 bases; unmatched bases: 11. The CDR3 covers 17 residues. CDR3 region: CATSSRTGLAQDNEQFF. Here the CDR3 DNA reads TGTGCCACCAGCAGTCGAACTGGACTAGCGCAGGACAATGAGCAGTTCTTC.

The genes are TRBV7-8 and TRBJ1-1, with 8 bases matching TRBD1. After removal of 6 bases from V and 4 bases from J, the junction contained 4 bases not matched to a gene. This CDR3 has 13 amino acids. The V gene's germline CDR1 is SGHVS and CDR2 FQNEAQ. The CDR3 reads CASSPTGVTEAFF. In DNA form, the CDR3 reads TGTGCCAGCAGTCCGACAGGGGTCACTGAAGCTTTCTTT.

The rearrangement links TRBV18 to TRBJ1-4, with 7 bases aligning to TRBD1. Germline trimming cut 6 bases from V and 2 bases from J; bases unmatched to any gene: 6. Looked up from germline, CDR1 is KGHSH and CDR2 is LQKENI. This CDR3 region has 15 residues. DNA of the CDR3: TGTGCCAGCTCGGGGCTACAGGGGACTAATGAAAAACTGTTTTTT. The encoded protein is CASSGLQGTNEKLFF.

The gene calls are TRBV28 and TRBJ2-3; 7 nucleotides align to TRBD1. Germline CDR1 and CDR2: MDHEN and SYDVKM. CDR3 length: 15 amino acids. J was trimmed by 2 bases and V by 4 bases; bases with no gene match: 6. CDR3 nucleotide sequence: TGTGCCAGCAGTTCCCCGGGACAGCCCACAGATACGCAGTATTTT. It codes for CASSSPGQPTDTQYF.

CDR3 sequence (DNA): TGTGCCAGCAGCCCTGCGACTAGCGGGAGAACCGGGGAGCTGTTTTTT. As protein: CASSPATSGRTGELFF. This rearrangement joins TRBV6-2 or TRBV6-3 to TRBJ2-2, with TRBD2 identical over 12 bases. V lost 6 bases and J lost 5; bases outside the gene matches: 7. Germline CDR1 MNHEY, CDR2 SVGEGT. The length of the CDR3 is 16 residues.

This chain connects TRBV11-2 to TRBJ2-1; 7 positions match TRBD2. The V gene end was trimmed by 0 bases and the J gene end by 12 bases; junction bases not matched to a gene: 14. The germline V gene encodes CDR1 SGHAT and CDR2 FQNNGV. This CDR3 has 16 residues. In DNA, the CDR3 is TGTGCCAGCAGCTTAGATCCATGGGGGGGTGATATACGGCAGTTCTTC. Amino acids: CASSLDPWGGDIRQFF.

The chain recombines TRBV12-3 or TRBV12-4 with TRBJ1-2; possible D gene TRBD1, 5 bases. The length of the CDR3 is 13 residues. Trimming left V 6 bases short and J 4 bases short, with 12 bases between. The DNA for the CDR3 is TGTGCCAGCAGGCAGGGTGCTACCTATGGCTACACCTTC. It translates to CASRQGATYGYTF.

V usage is TRBV28 and J usage is TRBJ2-7; 9 nucleotides line up with TRBD2. Germline CDR1 and CDR2: MDHEN and SYDVKM. Germline trimming cut 2 bases from V and 0 bases from J; bases unmatched to any gene: 2. The CDR3 is 15 amino acids. The CDR3, as DNA: TGTGCCAGCAGTTTAAATAGCGGGAGCTCCTACGAGCAGTACTTC. It specifies CASSLNSGSSYEQYF.

As DNA, the CDR3 is TGCAGCGTTGCAGGTCAAACCTACGAGCAGTACTTC. This encodes CSVAGQTYEQYF. The chain joins TRBV29-1 to TRBJ2-7; no definite D call. CDR1 is SQVTM, CDR2 ANQGSEA, per germline. CDR3 size: 12 residues. Trimming pared 4 bases from V and 2 bases from J, leaving 9 bases between.

J is TRBJ2-6 and V is TRBV19, with D tentatively TRBD1 (5 bases). Between the trimmed V and J ends, which lost 11 bases and 4 bases, there was a span of 12 bases. Per the germline V gene, CDR1 is LNHDA and CDR2 is SQIVND (reference sequence). CDR3 size: 13 residues. This chain's CDR3 is CAARADGANVLTF. Here the CDR3 DNA reads TGTGCCGCCAGGGCTGACGGGGCCAACGTCCTGACTTTC. Together with reference TRBV19 and TRBJ2-6, the CDR3 gives the full variable domain: DGGITQSPKYLFRKEGQNVTLSCEQNLNHDAMYWYRQDPGQGLRLIYYSQIVNDFQKGDIAEGYSVSREKKESFPLTVTSAQKNPTAFYLCAARADGANVLTFGAGSRLTVL.

The chain carries TRBV7-2 and TRBJ2-7; D gene uncertain. This CDR3 has 13 residues. Trimming shortened V by 5 bases and J by 3 bases, and 11 bases separated the two germline ends. Per germline, CDR1 SGHTA and CDR2 FQGNSA. The CDR3 DNA is TGTGCCAGCAGCGCCACCCCCGGCTACGAGCAGTACTTC. Translating it yields CASSATPGYEQYF.

The chain has TRBV5-1 and TRBJ1-1; a possible D gene is TRBD1 (6 bases). The CDR3 runs 15 residues. Per the germline V gene, CDR1 is SGHRS and CDR2 is YFSETQ. V was clipped by 0 bases and J by 0 bases, with 9 bases between them. The chain's CDR3 is CASSLATGMNTEAFF. In DNA form, the CDR3 reads TGCGCCAGCAGCTTGGCTACAGGGATGAACACTGAAGCTTTCTTT.

This chain links TRBV3-1 (or the pseudogene TRBV3-2) with TRBJ2-7; weak D call: TRBD1 (6 bases). From germline, CDR1 is LGHDT and CDR2 YNNKEL (reference sequence). The CDR3 runs to 12 residues. V was shortened by 0 bases and J by 11 bases, with 11 bases between the two germline ends. This chain's CDR3 is CASSQDLGQKYF. CDR3 coding DNA: TGTGCCAGCAGCCAAGACCTCGGACAGAAGTACTTC.

The chain couples TRBV24-1 to TRBJ2-1; D unresolved. Germline values: CDR1 KGHDR, CDR2 SFDVKD. This CDR3 spans 13 amino acids. V dropped 9 bases and J dropped 0 bases, with 8 bases sitting between them. Here the CDR3 DNA reads TGTGCCACCTCTTGGAGCTCCTACAATGAGCAGTTCTTC. It encodes CATSWSSYNEQFF.

J is TRBJ2-7 and V is TRBV6-5; D not certain. The ends were cut back, 4 bases at V and 5 bases at J, with 12 bases in the middle. Germline values: CDR1 MNHEY, CDR2 SVGAGI. This CDR3 is 13 amino acids long. The CDR3 reads CASSSRRVHEQYF. CDR3 coding DNA: TGTGCCAGCAGTTCTCGCCGGGTCCACGAGCAGTACTTC.

This rearrangement joins TRBV25-1 to TRBJ2-2; 7 bases agree with TRBD2. Germline values: CDR1 MGHDK, CDR2 SYGVNS. J lost 6 bases, V lost 1 base, and 2 bases had no gene match. CDR3 length: 14 amino acids. CDR3 DNA sequence: TGTGCCAGCAGTGAATTGGGGAGGGCCGGGGAGCTGTTTTTT. This gives the protein CASSELGRAGELFF.

The chain has TRBV3-1 (or the pseudogene TRBV3-2) and TRBJ2-2; TRBD1 matches 10 bases. Germline loops: CDR1 LGHDT, CDR2 YNNKEL (reference sequence). V lost 4 bases to trimming and J lost 4 bases; unmatched junction nucleotides: 9. The CDR3 is made up of 17 amino acids. The CDR3 reads CASSPATGQGSTGELFF. DNA of the CDR3: TGTGCCAGCAGCCCAGCAACGGGACAGGGGAGCACCGGGGAGCTGTTTTTT.

The rearrangement uses TRBV28 and TRBJ1-5; 9 bases align to TRBD1. The germline V gene has CDR1 MDHEN and CDR2 SYDVKM. Germline trimming cut 3 bases from V and 4 bases from J; bases unmatched to any gene: 4. The CDR3 loop spans 15 amino acids. The CDR3 bases are TGTGCCAGCAGTTTTTCGGGACAGGGTAATCAGCCCCAGCATTTT. Translation gives CASSFSGQGNQPQHF.

This chain joins TRBV7-2 and TRBJ2-2, with D unclear. The CDR3 extends over 13 amino acids. Looked up from germline, CDR1 is SGHTA and CDR2 is FQGNSA. Deletions cut 8 bases from V and 1 base from J, with 8 bases between. The CDR3 loop reads CASRPGNTGELFF. DNA of the CDR3: TGTGCCAGCCGTCCAGGGAACACCGGGGAGCTGTTTTTT.

The genes are TRBV11-1 and TRBJ2-1, with D possibly matching TRBD2 (6 bases). Trimming cost V 1 base and J 5 bases, with 15 bases left between them. CDR3 length: 16 residues. Germline V gene sequence: CDR1 SGHAT, CDR2 FQDESV (reference sequence). This CDR3 reads CASSLEGGKTHNEQFF. CDR3 nucleotides: TGTGCCAGCAGCTTAGAGGGCGGGAAGACCCACAATGAGCAGTTCTTC.

V gene TRBV28 combines with J gene TRBJ1-1, with D uncertain. Trimming took off 9 bases at V and 4 bases at J, with 12 bases between the two ends. Germline V lookup: CDR1 MDHEN, CDR2 SYDVKM. This CDR3 is built from 12 residues. In nucleotides, the CDR3 is TGTGCCAGTTGGACTCCGGGCACTGAAGCTTTCTTT. Translation gives CASWTPGTEAFF.

This chain joins TRBV7-9 and TRBJ2-2; no clear D. This CDR3 spans 14 amino acids. The germline CDR1 and CDR2 sequences are SEHNR and FQNEAQ (reference sequence). V lost 5 bases and J lost 0, with 7 bases in between. The CDR3 nucleotides read TGTGCCAGCAGCCCCGTAACGAACACCGGGGAGCTGTTTTTT. This translates into CASSPVTNTGELFF.